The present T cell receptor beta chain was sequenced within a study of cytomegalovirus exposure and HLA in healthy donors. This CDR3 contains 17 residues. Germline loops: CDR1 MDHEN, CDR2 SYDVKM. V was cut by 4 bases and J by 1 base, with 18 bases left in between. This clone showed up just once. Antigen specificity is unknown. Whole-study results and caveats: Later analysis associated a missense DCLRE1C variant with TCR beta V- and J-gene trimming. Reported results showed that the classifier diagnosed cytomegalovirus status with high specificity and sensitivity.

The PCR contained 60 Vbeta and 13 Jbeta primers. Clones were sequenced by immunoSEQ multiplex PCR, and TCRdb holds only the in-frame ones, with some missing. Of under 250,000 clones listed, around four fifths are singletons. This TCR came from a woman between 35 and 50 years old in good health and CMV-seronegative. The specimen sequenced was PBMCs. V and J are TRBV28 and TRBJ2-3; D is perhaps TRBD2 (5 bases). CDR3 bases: TGTGCCAGCAGTTCCGCTGCTCTTGAGGGAGGCACAGATACGCAGTATTTT. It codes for CASSSAALEGGTDTQYF.